This TCR beta chain was recorded in a study of blood T cell repertoires in COVID-19. About the study: The samples span acute and convalescent COVID-19 from the United States, Italy and Spain.

Source study methods: Amplifying reference gene primers gave estimates of nucleated cell counts. Sequencing was performed with immunoSEQ multiplex PCR; in TCRdb, only in-frame clones are kept and a portion is missing. V, J and clone size reflect that table, while D and trimming were determined from the DNA. The top ten hold 3% to 4% of the sample, which has about 160,000 clones, around 84% seen once. This clonotype was sampled from a human donor with acute or convalescent COVID-19. The donor label of this sample is uncertain. The sequenced sample consisted of peripheral blood.

CDR3 region: CAWTPMGLDGTYNEQFF. CDR3 nucleotide sequence: TGTGCCTGGACACCCATGGGACTAGACGGAACCTACAATGAGCAGTTCTTC. The chain carries TRBV30 and TRBJ2-1, with TRBD2 matching 8 bases. V lost 4 bases and J lost 2; bases outside the gene matches: 13. The CDR3 covers 17 residues. Per the germline V gene, CDR1 is GTSNPN and CDR2 is SVGIG (reference sequence).